The source of this T cell receptor (beta chain) is a study of tumor-infiltrating lymphocytes in primary liver carcinoma. Study-level results: A fraction of only about 7-24% of top clones appeared in all five tumor regions.

Synthesis of TCR beta cDNA was carried out from around 500 ng total RNA with a constant-region primer. Generation of the TCR beta libraries relied on three nested multiplex PCR rounds using slightly modified ARM-PCR. TRBV1-TRBV30 forward primers and a C-beta reverse primer were used in the first two PCR rounds, which each ran for approximately 10 cycles. TCRdb fed the multiplex PCR reads into MiXCR, producing one record per CDR3 protein. The repertoire includes about 50,000 distinct CDR3 sequences, around 77% of them detected once, and less than 25% sits in the top ten. Comment on this clonotype: The antigen is unknown.

Looked up from germline, CDR1 is SGHNT and CDR2 is YENEEA. Trimming shortened V by 5 bases and J by 9 bases, and 17 bases separated the two germline ends. The CDR3 extends over 14 amino acids. It was from 20-30 mg of unsorted bulk tissue that RNA and DNA were co-extracted. The receptor's source is a man aged 40-49 years with primary liver carcinoma and hepatitis B virus infection. This chain uses TRBV11-3 with TRBJ2-1, with D unclear. Material for sequencing was liver tumor tissue from sampling region 5. Stated subset: tumor region T5, tumor centre. CDR3 in amino acids: CASSLGASNSEQFF. Written as DNA, the CDR3 is TGTGCCAGCAGCCTAGGCGCCTCGAACAGTGAGCAGTTCTTC.